What follows are 24 T cell receptor beta chains derived from one specimen sequenced in a study of T cell repertoires in cytomegalovirus infection. TCRdb itself ran the reads through MiXCR, one entry per CDR3 protein. Found here are roughly 730,000 distinct CDR3 sequences, 33% of them singletons; the top ten hold 15% to 20%. The antigens for these receptors are not known. This specimen was cultured PBMCs, taken from culture after CMV antigen stimulation. All receptors derive from a human donor in good health (CMV status not recorded). Some clones in this sample may be carry-over from other donors' samples.

The chain uses TRBV10-3 and TRBJ2-3, with a tentative D call TRBD2 (6 bases). There are 18 residues in the CDR3. CDR1 and CDR2 (germline): ENHRY, SYGVKD. V was trimmed by 3 bases and J by 5 bases, leaving 24 bases between them. In DNA, the CDR3 is TGTGCCATCAGTGACTACGAGGCAGCGGGCCAGATAGGAGATACGCAGTATTTT. Protein sequence: CAISDYEAAGQIGDTQYF.

The CDR3 spells CASRKTSGESTDTQYF. Here the CDR3 DNA reads TGTGCCAGCAGAAAGACTAGCGGGGAGAGCACAGATACGCAGTATTTT. V usage is TRBV6-1 and J usage is TRBJ2-3; 11 bases line up with TRBD2. Germline CDR1 is MNHNS and CDR2 is SASEGT. The CDR3 loop spans 16 amino acids. Trimming at V came to 6 bases and at J to 0 bases, leaving 5 bases not matched to a gene.

The sample holds a few counts of this clonotype. The chain has TRBV12-3 or TRBV12-4 and TRBJ2-3; TRBD2 matches at 11 bases. Trimming removed 6 bases from V and 6 bases from J; junction bases left unmatched: 11. This CDR3 has 16 amino acids. The CDR3 DNA reads as TGTGCCAGCAGAAGACTAGCGGGGCAGCTAATGGATACGCAGTATTTT. This gives the protein CASRRLAGQLMDTQYF.

This rearrangement joins TRBV29-1 to TRBJ1-1; D might be TRBD1 (5 bases). Germline V gene sequence: CDR1 SQVTM, CDR2 ANQGSEA. Between the trimmed V and J ends, which lost 3 bases and 0 bases, there was a span of 8 bases. CDR3 length: 13 residues. The CDR3 sequence is CSVDYRMNTEAFF. The DNA for the CDR3 is TGCAGCGTTGATTACAGGATGAACACTGAAGCTTTCTTT.

The V call is TRBV5-1, the J call TRBJ2-3; D gene uncertain. The CDR3 length is 12 residues. CDR1 and CDR2 (germline): SGHRS, YFSETQ. Trimming removed 4 bases at V and 6 bases at J, with 9 bases between. DNA for the CDR3: TGCGCCAGCAGCCGAGACCCCGATACGCAGTATTTT. This encodes CASSRDPDTQYF. Using reference TRBV5-1 and TRBJ2-3 for the parts outside the CDR3, the full variable domain is KAGVTQTPRYLIKTRGQQVTLSCSPISGHRSVSWYQQTPGQGLQFLFEYFSETQRNKGNFPGRFSGRQFSNSRSEMNVSTLELGDSALYLCASSRDPDTQYFGPGTRLTVL.

The CDR3, as DNA: TGTGCCAGCAGCTTGGCCGGGACTAGCGTCGGCGAGCAGTACTTC. This translates into CASSLAGTSVGEQYF. The J gene is TRBJ2-7, the V gene TRBV7-6; TRBD2 aligns across 10 bases. Germline V gives CDR1 SGHVS, CDR2 FNYEAQ. With 3 bases clipped from V and 6 bases from J, the junction kept 8 bases outside the gene matches. The CDR3 covers 15 residues.

Written as DNA, the CDR3 is TGTGCCAGCAGCCCATTTTCCCCGATCTACAGGGTTTCTGGAAACACCATATATTTT. Translation: CASSPFSPIYRVSGNTIYF. The gene calls are TRBV7-2 and TRBJ1-3; D is possibly TRBD1 (6 bases). Germline V gene sequence: CDR1 SGHTA, CDR2 FQGNSA. Trimming removed 5 bases at V and 1 base at J, with 24 bases between. This CDR3 region has 19 residues.

This clonotype was observed a handful of times. This chain connects TRBV20-1 to TRBJ2-1; 15 bases line up with TRBD2. V trimming: 6 bases; J trimming: 7 bases; junction bases outside the gene matches: 1. Germline V gene data show CDR1 as DFQATT and CDR2 as SNEGSKA (reference sequence). The CDR3 runs to 13 residues. CDR3 residues: CSAGTSGRNEQFF. The CDR3 DNA reads TGCAGTGCCGGGACTAGCGGGAGGAATGAGCAGTTCTTC.

V gene TRBV6-1 combines with J gene TRBJ1-4; 8 bases agree with TRBD1. This CDR3 spans 17 amino acids. Trimming at V came to 3 bases and at J to 3 bases, leaving 9 bases not matched to a gene. Germline CDR1 and CDR2: MNHNS and SASEGT. In DNA form, the CDR3 reads TGTGCCAGCAGTGACCCCAGGGGGCGTCGATCTAATGAAAAACTGTTTTTT. Protein product: CASSDPRGRRSNEKLFF.

This clonotype was observed a few times. The rearrangement uses TRBV10-3 and TRBJ1-6, with D unresolved. In germline, CDR1 is ENHRY, CDR2 SYGVKD. V gave up 2 bases and J gave up 0 bases, with 5 bases separating them. The CDR3 has 15 amino acids. CDR3 DNA: TGTGCCATCAGTGAGACCCCCTCCTATAATTCACCCCTCCACTTT. Its protein is CAISETPSYNSPLHF.

This clonotype was counted many times. The genes are TRBV7-2 and TRBJ2-7, with TRBD1 matching 10 bases. Trimming at V came to 4 bases and at J to 3 bases, leaving 6 bases not matched to a gene. Germline V CDR1 and CDR2: SGHTA, FQGNSA. CDR3 size: 15 residues. The DNA of the CDR3 is TGTGCCAGCAGCTCCCGACAGGGGGCTGACTACGAGCAGTACTTC. Protein product: CASSSRQGADYEQYF.

This clonotype was seen at least ten times. The chain uses TRBV7-2 and TRBJ1-1, with D possibly matching TRBD1 (5 bases). Germline assignment: CDR1 SGHTA and CDR2 FQGNSA. The length of the CDR3 is 16 residues. V shed 1 base and J shed 1 base, with 13 bases lying between them. CDR3 in DNA: TGTGCCAGCAGCTTAGGTTGGGGCCAGGGGAACACTGAAGCTTTCTTT. Encoded protein: CASSLGWGQGNTEAFF.

This clonotype was counted many times. The V call is TRBV7-2, the J call TRBJ2-3; D assignment may be TRBD1 or TRBD2 (6 bases each). Germline V lookup: CDR1 SGHTA, CDR2 FQGNSA. The V end was cut by 4 bases, the J end by 4 bases, with 15 bases between. The length of the CDR3 is 15 residues. CDR3 loop: CASSSPGALADTQYF. CDR3 nucleotide sequence: TGTGCCAGCAGCTCCCCGGGGGCGTTGGCAGATACGCAGTATTTT.

This clonotype was picked up a small number of times. The V call is TRBV7-2, the J call TRBJ1-6, with D perhaps matching TRBD1 (5 bases). Germline V lookup: CDR1 SGHTA, CDR2 FQGNSA. The CDR3 contains 19 residues. V was trimmed by 2 bases and J by 10 bases, leaving 27 bases between them. CDR3 nucleotides: TGTGCCAGCAGCTTAAGGGGTCCTGAGGGACGGGCTCTCGGGTCACCCCTCCACTTT. It codes for CASSLRGPEGRALGSPLHF.

The chain has TRBV6-2 or TRBV6-3 and TRBJ2-3; 12 nucleotides line up with TRBD2. The CDR3 contains 15 residues. The J segment lost 3 bases and the V segment lost 8 bases, leaving 6 bases of the junction unmatched. The germline gives CDR1 MNHEY, CDR2 SVGEGT. DNA of the CDR3: TGTGCCAGCGGGGATGGACTAGCGGGGACAGATACGCAGTATTTT. Amino acid sequence: CASGDGLAGTDTQYF.

The V gene is TRBV6-1, the J gene TRBJ2-1, with 8 bases identical to TRBD2. V shed 2 bases, J shed 7 bases, and the junction held 7 bases outside the gene matches. Germline CDR1 and CDR2: MNHNS and SASEGT. The CDR3 runs 15 residues. This chain's CDR3 is CASSEREGHRNEQFF. CDR3 DNA: TGTGCCAGCAGTGAACGGGAGGGGCATAGGAATGAGCAGTTCTTC.

The chain employs TRBV12-3 or TRBV12-4 and TRBJ2-7; a weak D match, TRBD2 (6 bases). The CDR3 consists of 14 residues. V lost 8 bases and J lost 5, with 19 bases in between. The CDR3 reads CASARRERRNEQYF. The CDR3 nucleotides read TGTGCCAGCGCCCGCCGGGAGCGTCGGAACGAGCAGTACTTC.

The chain uses TRBV4-3 and TRBJ2-2; TRBD2 agrees at 10 bases. Germline trimming cut 0 bases from V and 7 bases from J; bases unmatched to any gene: 5. The germline V gene has CDR1 LGHNA and CDR2 YSLEER. The CDR3 totals 16 residues. The CDR3 protein is CASSQDGAGGDGELFF. The CDR3 DNA sequence: TGCGCCAGCAGCCAAGATGGAGCGGGAGGGGACGGGGAGCTGTTTTTT.

V and J are TRBV4-3 and TRBJ2-4; 9 nucleotides align to TRBD2. The junction had 9 bases not matched to a gene; V was cut back by 1 base and J by 8 bases. Germline V CDR1 and CDR2: LGHNA, YSLEER. This CDR3 comprises 16 residues. DNA of the CDR3: TGCGCCAGCAGCCAAGTGGCGGGAGGGCCGAGGCACATTCAGTACTTC. Translated: CASSQVAGGPRHIQYF.

This clonotype was counted between two and nine times. The chain is built from TRBV5-4 and TRBJ2-3; D is undetermined. The CDR3 covers 14 residues. Looked up from germline, CDR1 is SGHNT and CDR2 is YYREEE (reference sequence). V was cut by 2 bases and J by 0 bases, with 7 bases left in between. In DNA form, the CDR3 reads TGTGCCAGCAGCTTCCCGACTAGCACAGATACGCAGTATTTT. It codes for CASSFPTSTDTQYF.

This rearrangement joins TRBV24-1 to TRBJ1-5; 9 nucleotides align to TRBD1. The V and J ends lost 3 bases and 3 bases, in that order; junction bases with no gene match: 5. The CDR3 sequence is 16 residues long. Per germline, CDR1 KGHDR and CDR2 SFDVKD. The CDR3 is CATSDPGTGPNQPQHF. The CDR3, as DNA: TGTGCCACCAGTGATCCCGGGACAGGGCCCAATCAGCCCCAGCATTTT.

The chain carries TRBV13 and TRBJ2-5, with D uncertain. The V and J ends lost 5 bases and 0 bases respectively, with 22 bases between them. This CDR3 is 18 amino acids long. Germline lookup yields CDR1 PRHDT and CDR2 FYEKMQ (reference sequence). CDR3 protein: CASSPGRTTLDHQETQYF. Written as DNA, the CDR3 is TGTGCCAGCAGCCCCGGAAGGACCACGCTGGACCACCAAGAGACCCAGTACTTC. The full variable domain, completed using reference TRBV13 and TRBJ2-5, is AAGVIQSPRHLIKEKRETATLKCYPIPRHDTVYWYQQGPGQDPQFLISFYEKMQSDKGSIPDRFSAQQFSDYHSELNMSSLELGDSALYFCASSPGRTTLDHQETQYFGPGTRLLVL.

The chain is built from TRBV12-3 or TRBV12-4 and TRBJ1-5, with D possibly being TRBD1 (5 bases). Trimming took 5 bases from V and 7 from J, leaving 9 bases between them. CDR3 length: 12 residues. CDR3: CASSKGSQPQHF. The DNA for the CDR3 is TGTGCCAGCAGTAAGGGGAGCCAGCCCCAGCATTTT.

V usage is TRBV15 and J usage is TRBJ2-5, with D perhaps TRBD1 (6 bases). CDR3 length: 14 residues. The V end was cut by 0 bases, the J end by 7 bases, with 12 bases between. Germline CDR1 LNHNV, CDR2 YYDKDF (reference sequence). CDR3 region: CATSREPQGGTQYF. CDR3 coding DNA: TGTGCCACCAGCAGAGAGCCCCAAGGGGGGACCCAGTACTTC.